The sequence of this TCR beta chain was determined in a study of cytomegalovirus exposure and HLA in healthy donors. 60 Vbeta and 13 Jbeta primers were used in PCR. The data were produced by immunoSEQ multiplex PCR, yet TCRdb's version contains in-frame clones alone and is incomplete. Counted here are about 110,000 clones, 76% occurring once; the ten biggest clones make up roughly 13%. V lost 10 bases, J lost 7 bases, and 23 bases lay in between. The CDR3 extends over 14 amino acids. Germline V gene lookup returns CDR1 MDHEN and CDR2 SYDVKM. The sequence was obtained from a man aged 25 to 40 in good health and CMV-seropositive. Sequenced input: PBMCs. This rearrangement joins TRBV28 to TRBJ2-7; D is perhaps TRBD1 (5 bases). CDR3 sequence (DNA): TGTGCCACCAAGGACAACTTACCTCCTTGGGAGCAGTACTTC. Protein product: CATKDNLPPWEQYF.